A selection of T cell receptor beta chains follows, all from one sample in a study of cytomegalovirus exposure and HLA in healthy donors. Only in-frame clones appear in the TCRdb table, and some are missing; sequencing was by immunoSEQ multiplex PCR. Of some 76,000 clones detected, approximately 95% appear once; the ten largest clones hold roughly 2.1%. The sample consisted of PBMCs. The origin of the receptors is a woman under 30 in good health and CMV-seronegative. Each CDR3 is given with its conserved first and last residue. D genes are given only for firm matches. Size is stated for part of the rows, as once, few or many counts, or as a class when the clone is expanded.

clone_size cdr3_length j_call v_call d_call cdr3_aa cdr3_nt
once 16 TRBJ2-7 TRBV4-1 TRBD2 CASSQEGSGRAYEQYF TGCGCCAGCAGCCAAGAGGGGTCCGGGAGGGCCTACGAGCAGTACTTC
. 15 TRBJ1-1 TRBV10-1 . CASSESRYLNTEAFF TGCGCCAGCAGTGAGTCACGATACTTGAACACTGAAGCTTTCTTT
once 15 TRBJ1-3 TRBV27 . CASSYAGGAGNTIYF TGTGCCAGCAGCTACGCTGGAGGGGCTGGAAACACCATATATTTT
once 17 TRBJ2-5 TRBV10-2 TRBD2 CASSELTALADQETQYF TGCGCCAGCAGTGAACTGACTGCACTAGCGGATCAAGAGACCCAGTACTTC
. 13 TRBJ1-1 TRBV19 . CASSFQGRTEAFF TGTGCCAGTAGTTTCCAGGGGCGGACTGAAGCTTTCTTT
. 16 TRBJ1-3 TRBV7-8 TRBD1 CASSWDRESSGNTIYF TGTGCCAGCAGCTGGGACAGGGAGAGCTCTGGAAACACCATATATTTT
. 13 TRBJ2-1 TRBV6-4 . CASSDTEISEQFF TGTGCCAGCAGTGATACGGAGATCAGTGAGCAGTTCTTC
. 14 TRBJ1-1 TRBV5-1 . CASSFLGENTEAFF TGCGCCAGCAGCTTCCTCGGGGAGAACACTGAAGCTTTCTTT
. 15 TRBJ1-5 TRBV19 TRBD1 CASTEQGGGNQPQHF TGTGCCAGTACAGAACAGGGGGGGGGAAATCAGCCCCAGCATTTT
. 14 TRBJ1-4 TRBV19 TRBD1 CASTPTGTNEKLFF TGTGCCAGTACCCCGACAGGGACTAATGAAAAACTGTTTTTT
. 17 TRBJ2-7 TRBV5-4 TRBD2 CASSPPGTSGNPYEQYF TGTGCCAGCAGCCCACCAGGGACTAGCGGGAACCCGTATGAGCAGTACTTC
once 15 TRBJ2-5 TRBV25-1 . CASSEFFGGQETQYF TGTGCCAGCAGTGAATTCTTCGGGGGCCAAGAGACCCAGTACTTC
. 19 TRBJ1-3 TRBV30 TRBD1 CAWSMRDGQVYFSGNTIYF TGTGCTTGGAGTATGAGGGATGGACAGGTATATTTCTCTGGAAACACCATATATTTT
. 13 TRBJ2-2 TRBV19 . CASSPRGTGELFF TGTGCCAGTAGTCCCAGGGGTACCGGGGAGCTGTTTTTT
. 14 TRBJ2-1 TRBV30 . CAWEEGFGNNEQFF TGTGCCTGGGAAGAGGGTTTCGGTAACAATGAGCAGTTCTTC
. 14 TRBJ2-2 TRBV10-1 TRBD1 CASSPGQGAGELFF TGCGCCAGCAGTCCGGGACAGGGGGCCGGGGAGCTGTTTTTT
. 15 TRBJ2-3 TRBV2 . CASSGTTTRTDTQYF TGTGCCAGCAGTGGGACTACGACCCGCACAGATACGCAGTATTTT
. 16 TRBJ2-5 TRBV9 TRBD2 CASSVGAGGREETQYF TGTGCCAGCAGCGTAGGAGCGGGAGGGCGGGAAGAGACCCAGTACTTC
. 13 TRBJ2-1 TRBV29-1 TRBD2 CSVVLAGTDEQFF TGCAGCGTTGTACTAGCGGGTACTGATGAGCAGTTCTTC
. 12 TRBJ2-7 TRBV7-9 TRBD1 CATFGTGREQYF TGTGCCACCTTCGGGACAGGGCGAGAGCAGTACTTC
. 17 TRBJ2-3 TRBV19 TRBD1 CASSITGTGAYTDTQYF TGTGCCAGTAGTATTACCGGGACAGGGGCTTACACAGATACGCAGTATTTT
. 15 TRBJ1-5 TRBV27 . CASSFTGYSNQPQHF TGTGCCAGCAGTTTTACGGGATATAGCAATCAGCCCCAGCATTTT
few 16 TRBJ1-2 TRBV6-5 . CASSLGRQPAQYGYTF TGTGCCAGCAGTTTGGGCAGACAACCGGCCCAATATGGCTACACCTTC
. 15 TRBJ2-6 TRBV27 . CASSSKPYGANVLTF TGTGCCAGCAGTTCAAAGCCATATGGGGCCAACGTCCTGACTTTC
. 16 TRBJ2-1 TRBV7-9 . CASSLSRLGSYNEQFF TGTGCCAGCAGCTTATCTAGACTCGGCTCCTACAATGAGCAGTTCTTC
. 13 TRBJ1-1 TRBV13 . CASTKPPDTEAFF TGTGCCAGCACCAAACCTCCGGACACTGAAGCTTTCTTT
. 15 TRBJ2-1 TRBV5-1 TRBD2 CASSFTSGSYNEQFF TGCGCCAGCAGCTTTACTAGCGGGTCCTACAATGAGCAGTTCTTC
. 16 TRBJ1-5 TRBV12-2 . CASRLTDMGRNQPQHF TGTGCAAGTCGCTTAACCGATATGGGCAGAAATCAGCCCCAGCATTTT
once 16 TRBJ2-7 TRBV7-8 TRBD2 CASSLARGGGMSEQYF TGTGCCAGCAGCTTAGCGCGGGGGGGCGGGATGTCCGAGCAGTACTTC
. 15 TRBJ2-5 TRBV11-1 . CASSSRGTVKETQYF TGTGCCAGCAGCTCCCGCGGGACAGTTAAAGAGACCCAGTACTTC
. 13 TRBJ2-7 TRBV10-3 . CAIIQRSSYEQYF TGTGCCATCATCCAGCGGAGCTCCTACGAGCAGTACTTC
. 19 TRBJ1-4 TRBV4-2 . CASSQEIVGGRRANEKLFF TGTGCCAGCAGCCAAGAAATAGTTGGGGGGAGGCGGGCTAATGAAAAACTGTTTTTT
. 13 TRBJ2-1 TRBV6-1 . CASNRDTNNEQFF TGTGCCAGCAATAGGGACACTAACAATGAGCAGTTCTTC
. 15 TRBJ2-1 TRBV19 TRBD2 CATRSGTSGYNEQFF TGTGCCACCCGATCAGGGACTAGTGGTTACAATGAGCAGTTCTTC
. 15 TRBJ2-7 TRBV29-1 TRBD2 CSVELREGGDYEQYF TGCAGCGTTGAATTGCGGGAGGGGGGGGACTACGAGCAGTACTTC
. 14 TRBJ2-7 TRBV4-1 TRBD1 CASSLDRTEYEQYF TGCGCCAGCAGCCTGGACAGGACTGAATACGAGCAGTACTTC
. 17 TRBJ2-1 TRBV27 . CASRHRITESGNNEQFF TGTGCCAGCAGACATAGAATAACAGAATCGGGAAACAATGAGCAGTTCTTC
. 13 TRBJ1-2 TRBV4-3 TRBD1 CASSQEQGNGYTF TGCGCCAGCAGCCAAGAACAGGGGAATGGCTACACCTTC
. 11 TRBJ2-3 TRBV30 . CAWRRGDTQYF TGTGCCTGGAGACGGGGAGATACGCAGTATTTT
. 13 TRBJ2-3 TRBV6-5 . CASRSRVTDTQYF TGTGCCAGCAGGTCCAGGGTCACAGATACGCAGTATTTT
. 13 TRBJ2-7 TRBV27 TRBD1 CASSSRQGPEQYF TGTGCCAGCAGTTCCAGACAGGGGCCCGAGCAGTACTTC
. 14 TRBJ1-1 TRBV4-1 TRBD1 CASSFRQGNTEAFF TGCGCCAGCAGCTTCCGACAGGGCAACACTGAAGCTTTCTTT
once 16 TRBJ1-2 TRBV19 . CASSLAGQNANYGYTF TGTGCCAGTAGTCTAGCCGGACAGAATGCTAACTATGGCTACACCTTC